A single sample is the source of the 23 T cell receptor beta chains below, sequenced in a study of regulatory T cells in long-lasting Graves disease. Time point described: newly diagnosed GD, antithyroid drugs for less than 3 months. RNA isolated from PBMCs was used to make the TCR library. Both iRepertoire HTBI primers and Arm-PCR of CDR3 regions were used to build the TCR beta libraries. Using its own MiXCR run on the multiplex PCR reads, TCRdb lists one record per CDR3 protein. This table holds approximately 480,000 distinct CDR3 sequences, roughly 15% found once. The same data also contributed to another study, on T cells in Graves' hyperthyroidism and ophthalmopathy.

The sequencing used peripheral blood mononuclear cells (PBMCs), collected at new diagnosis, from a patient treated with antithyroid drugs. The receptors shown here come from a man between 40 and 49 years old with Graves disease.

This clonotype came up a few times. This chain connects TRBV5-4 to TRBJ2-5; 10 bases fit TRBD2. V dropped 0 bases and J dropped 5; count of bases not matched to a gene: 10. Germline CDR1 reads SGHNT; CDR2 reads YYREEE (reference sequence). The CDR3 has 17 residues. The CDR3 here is CASSLGAGGESRETQYF. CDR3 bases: TGTGCCAGCAGCTTGGGAGCGGGAGGGGAATCGCGGGAGACCCAGTACTTC.

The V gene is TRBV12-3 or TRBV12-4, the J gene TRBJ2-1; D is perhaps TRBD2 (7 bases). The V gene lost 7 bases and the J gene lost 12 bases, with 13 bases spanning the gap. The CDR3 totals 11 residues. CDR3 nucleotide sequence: TGTGCCAGCAACATAAGGGGGGGGCAGTTCTTC. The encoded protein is CASNIRGGQFF.

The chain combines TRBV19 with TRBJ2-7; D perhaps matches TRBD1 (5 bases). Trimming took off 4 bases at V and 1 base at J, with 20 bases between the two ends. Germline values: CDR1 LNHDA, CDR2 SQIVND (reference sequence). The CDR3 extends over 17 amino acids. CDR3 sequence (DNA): TGTGCCAGTAGTACCGCATTCTATGGTGACAGTTCCTACGAGCAGTACTTC. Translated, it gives CASSTAFYGDSSYEQYF. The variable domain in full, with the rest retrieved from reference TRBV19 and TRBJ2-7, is DGGITQSPKYLFRKEGQNVTLSCEQNLNHDAMYWYRQDPGQGLRLIYYSQIVNDFQKGDIAEGYSVSREKKESFPLTVTSAQKNPTAFYLCASSTAFYGDSSYEQYFGPGTRLTVT.

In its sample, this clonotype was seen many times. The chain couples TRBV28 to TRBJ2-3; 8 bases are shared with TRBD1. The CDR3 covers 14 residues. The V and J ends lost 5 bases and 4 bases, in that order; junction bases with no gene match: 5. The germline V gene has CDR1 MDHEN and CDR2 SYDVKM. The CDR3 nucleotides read TGTGCCAGCAGTCGCCGGACAGGGCCAGATACGCAGTATTTT. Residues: CASSRRTGPDTQYF.

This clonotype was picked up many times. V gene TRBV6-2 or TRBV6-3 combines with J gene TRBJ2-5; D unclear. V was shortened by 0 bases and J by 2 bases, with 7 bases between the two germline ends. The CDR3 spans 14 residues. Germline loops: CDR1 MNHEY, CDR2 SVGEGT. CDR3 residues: CASSYSIFQETQYF. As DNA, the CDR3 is TGTGCCAGCAGTTACTCGATTTTTCAAGAGACCCAGTACTTC.

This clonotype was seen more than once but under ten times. CDR3 sequence: CASSTYRGGDQPQHF. CDR3 sequence (DNA): TGTGCCAGTAGTACCTACAGGGGAGGTGATCAGCCCCAGCATTTT. This chain connects TRBV19 to TRBJ1-5; TRBD1 matches 7 bases. The CDR3 totals 15 residues. Germline lookup yields CDR1 LNHDA and CDR2 SQIVND (reference sequence). V shed 4 bases, J shed 5 bases, and the junction held 8 bases outside the gene matches.

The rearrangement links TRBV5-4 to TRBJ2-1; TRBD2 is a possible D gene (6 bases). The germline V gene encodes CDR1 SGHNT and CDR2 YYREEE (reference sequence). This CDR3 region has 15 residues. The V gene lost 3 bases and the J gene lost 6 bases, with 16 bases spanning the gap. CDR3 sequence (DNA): TGTGCCAGCAGCTGGCCTCCTGGGGGGACCAATGAGCAGTTCTTC. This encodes CASSWPPGGTNEQFF.

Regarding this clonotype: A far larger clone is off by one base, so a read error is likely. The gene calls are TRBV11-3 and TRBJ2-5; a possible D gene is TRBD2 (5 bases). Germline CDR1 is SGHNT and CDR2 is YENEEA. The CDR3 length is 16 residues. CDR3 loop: CASSLGAAGGIDEQLF. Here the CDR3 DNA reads TGTGCCAGCAGCTTAGGGGCGGCAGGAGGAATCGATGAGCAGCTCTTC.

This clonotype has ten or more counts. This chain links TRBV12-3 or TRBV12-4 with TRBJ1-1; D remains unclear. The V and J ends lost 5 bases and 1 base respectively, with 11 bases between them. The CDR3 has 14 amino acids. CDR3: CASSPLRENTEAFF. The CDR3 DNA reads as TGTGCCAGCAGTCCCCTCCGCGAGAACACTGAAGCTTTCTTT.

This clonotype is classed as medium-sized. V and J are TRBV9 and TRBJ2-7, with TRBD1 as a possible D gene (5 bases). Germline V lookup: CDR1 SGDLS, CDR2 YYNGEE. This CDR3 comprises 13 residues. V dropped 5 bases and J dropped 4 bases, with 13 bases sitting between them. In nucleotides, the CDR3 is TGTGCCAGCAGACAGGACCCGAAATACGAGCAGTACTTC. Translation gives CASRQDPKYEQYF.

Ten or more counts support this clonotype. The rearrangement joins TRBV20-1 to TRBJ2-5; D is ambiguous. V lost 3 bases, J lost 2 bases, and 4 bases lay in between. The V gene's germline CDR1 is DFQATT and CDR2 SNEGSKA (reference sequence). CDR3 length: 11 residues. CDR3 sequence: CSASKQETQYF. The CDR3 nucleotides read TGCAGTGCTAGTAAGCAAGAGACCCAGTACTTC.

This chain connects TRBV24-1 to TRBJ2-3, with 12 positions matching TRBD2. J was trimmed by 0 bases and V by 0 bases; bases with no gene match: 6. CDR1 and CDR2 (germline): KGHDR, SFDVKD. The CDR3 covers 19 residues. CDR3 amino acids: CATSDLLRGLAGSTDTQYF. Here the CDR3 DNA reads TGTGCCACCAGTGATTTGCTTCGGGGACTAGCGGGTAGCACAGATACGCAGTATTTT.

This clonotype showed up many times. The CDR3 sequence is CATGLAGGHEQYF. CDR3 nucleotides: TGTGCCACGGGACTAGCGGGAGGCCACGAGCAGTACTTC. The rearrangement links TRBV10-3 to TRBJ2-7, with 15 positions matching TRBD2. The CDR3 consists of 13 residues. Per the germline V gene, CDR1 is ENHRY and CDR2 is SYGVKD. The trim removed 10 bases at V and 5 bases at J, leaving 3 bases unmatched.

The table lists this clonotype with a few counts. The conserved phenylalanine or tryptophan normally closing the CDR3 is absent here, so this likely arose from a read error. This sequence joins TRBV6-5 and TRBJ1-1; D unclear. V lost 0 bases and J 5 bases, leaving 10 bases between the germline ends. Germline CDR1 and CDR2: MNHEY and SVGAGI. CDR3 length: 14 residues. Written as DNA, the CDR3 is TGTGCCAGCAGTTACTCCCCGCAAGGGACTGAAGCTTTCCTT. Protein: CASSYSPQGTEAFL.

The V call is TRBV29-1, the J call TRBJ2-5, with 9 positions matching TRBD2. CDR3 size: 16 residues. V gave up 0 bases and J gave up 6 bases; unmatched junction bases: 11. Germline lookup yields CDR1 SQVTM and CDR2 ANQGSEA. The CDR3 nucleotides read TGCAGCGTTGAAGATTTCTCAGCGGGAGGCCTCCAGACCCAGTACTTC. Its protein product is CSVEDFSAGGLQTQYF.

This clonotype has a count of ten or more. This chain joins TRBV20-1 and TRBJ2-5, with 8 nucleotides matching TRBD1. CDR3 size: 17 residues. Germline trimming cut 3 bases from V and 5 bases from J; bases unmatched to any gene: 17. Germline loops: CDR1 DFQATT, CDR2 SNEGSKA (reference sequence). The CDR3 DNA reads TGCAGTGCTAGCGATCCACTGAACAGGGGGGTCCGGGAGACCCAGTACTTC. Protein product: CSASDPLNRGVRETQYF.

The CDR3 DNA reads as TGTGCCAGTAGTACAGACAAGGGATGGGTTAGCAATCAGCCCCAGCATTTT. It codes for CASSTDKGWVSNQPQHF. The gene calls are TRBV19 and TRBJ1-5; D is unclear. CDR3 length: 17 amino acids. With 4 bases removed from V and 0 bases from J, the gap between germline ends came to 16 bases. Per germline, CDR1 LNHDA and CDR2 SQIVND (reference sequence).

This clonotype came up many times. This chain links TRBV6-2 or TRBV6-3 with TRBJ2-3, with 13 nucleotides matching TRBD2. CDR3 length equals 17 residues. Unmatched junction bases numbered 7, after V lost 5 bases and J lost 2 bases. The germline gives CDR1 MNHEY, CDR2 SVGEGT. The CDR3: CASSRGTSGTITDTQYF. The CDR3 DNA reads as TGTGCCAGCAGTCGGGGGACTAGCGGGACCATCACAGATACGCAGTATTTT.

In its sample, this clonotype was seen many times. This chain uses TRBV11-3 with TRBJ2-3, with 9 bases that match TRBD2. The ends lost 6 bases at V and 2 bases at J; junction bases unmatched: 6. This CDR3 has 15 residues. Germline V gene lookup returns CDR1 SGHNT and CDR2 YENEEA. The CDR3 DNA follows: TGTGCCAGCAGTCCAGCGGGAGGTTACACAGATACGCAGTATTTT. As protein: CASSPAGGYTDTQYF.

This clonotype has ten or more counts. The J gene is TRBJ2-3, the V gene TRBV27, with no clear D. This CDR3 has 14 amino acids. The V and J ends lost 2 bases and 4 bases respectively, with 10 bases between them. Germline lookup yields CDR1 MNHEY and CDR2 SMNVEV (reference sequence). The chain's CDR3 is CASSLGDEADTQYF. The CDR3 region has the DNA TGTGCCAGCAGTTTAGGCGATGAGGCAGATACGCAGTATTTT.

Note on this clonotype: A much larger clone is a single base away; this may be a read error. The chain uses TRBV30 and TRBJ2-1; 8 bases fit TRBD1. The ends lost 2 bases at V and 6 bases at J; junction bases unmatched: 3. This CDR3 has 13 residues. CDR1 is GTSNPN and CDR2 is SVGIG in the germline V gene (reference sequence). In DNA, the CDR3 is TGTGCCTGGAGTAGAGGGACAGGCAATGAGCAGTTCTTC. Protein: CAWSRGTGNEQFF.

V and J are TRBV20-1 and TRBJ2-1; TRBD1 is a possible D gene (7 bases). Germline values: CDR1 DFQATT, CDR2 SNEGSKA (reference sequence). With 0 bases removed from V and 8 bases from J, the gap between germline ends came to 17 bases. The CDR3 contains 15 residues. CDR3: CSARDAEGASDEQFF. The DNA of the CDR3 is TGCAGTGCTAGAGACGCGGAGGGGGCCTCTGATGAGCAGTTCTTC.

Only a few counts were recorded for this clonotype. CDR3 bases: TGTGCCAGCAAGGGGGACAGGGACCACACAGATACGCAGTATTTT. Its translation: CASKGDRDHTDTQYF. The chain carries TRBV6-2 or TRBV6-3 and TRBJ2-3; TRBD1 aligns across 9 bases. J was trimmed by 2 bases and V by 7 bases; bases with no gene match: 7. The CDR3 runs 15 residues. Germline V CDR1 and CDR2: MNHEY, SVGEGT.